This TCR beta chain was captured in a study of blood T cell repertoires in COVID-19. The wider study: Samples came from the United States, Italy and Spain, spanning acute and convalescent COVID-19. Sample material is recorded as cDNA or gDNA derived from T cells, B-cell-depleted T cells, or PBMCs.

The CDR3 contains 17 residues. J gave up 0 bases and V 5 bases, and 10 bases lay outside the gene matches. The germline CDR1 and CDR2 sequences are SGHAT and FQNNGV. Original analysis: Estimation of nucleated cell counts was performed using reference gene primer amplification. Measured with immunoSEQ multiplex PCR; TCRdb has only the in-frame clones, and not every one. V and J calls and clone size come straight from that table; D and trimming were deduced from the DNA. The data contain about 220,000 clones, under 90% of them singletons. The V call is TRBV11-2, the J call TRBJ1-3; 7 bases line up with TRBD1. The material sequenced was peripheral blood. The receptor comes from a woman of 80 years or more with acute or convalescent COVID-19. CDR3: CASSLQTGPFSGNTIYF. The CDR3 DNA reads TGTGCCAGCAGCCTTCAGACAGGGCCGTTCTCTGGAAACACCATATATTTT.